The clone carrying this TCR beta chain was counted only a few times. Its specificity is unknown. This CDR3 has 17 residues. V lost 0 bases to trimming and J lost 1 base, with 13 bases between them. Per the germline V gene, CDR1 is PRHDT and CDR2 is FYEKMQ (reference sequence). This entry is derived from a study of early T cells in non-severe SARS-CoV-2 infection. Study at large: With bulk RNA from unsorted whole blood as input, sequencing yielded unpaired chains.

Attachment of unique molecular identifiers was made to individual cDNA molecules. Each CDR3 protein gets one entry after TCRdb re-called the 5' RACE reads with MiXCR. Here the sample spans around 52,000 distinct CDR3 sequences, around 13% being singletons. Study-level findings and limits: Lookups in VDJdb leaned toward anti-spike CD8 responses and missed private and CD4 specificities.

This clonotype was obtained from an adult who was a healthcare worker with PCR-confirmed SARS-CoV-2 infection or an uninfected control (not recorded which). The rearrangement links TRBV13 to TRBJ2-1; a weak D match, TRBD2 (6 bases). Sample: whole blood. The CDR3 spells CASSLGWREKSYNEQFF. The DNA of the CDR3 is TGTGCCAGCAGCTTAGGCTGGCGGGAAAAGTCCTACAATGAGCAGTTCTTC.